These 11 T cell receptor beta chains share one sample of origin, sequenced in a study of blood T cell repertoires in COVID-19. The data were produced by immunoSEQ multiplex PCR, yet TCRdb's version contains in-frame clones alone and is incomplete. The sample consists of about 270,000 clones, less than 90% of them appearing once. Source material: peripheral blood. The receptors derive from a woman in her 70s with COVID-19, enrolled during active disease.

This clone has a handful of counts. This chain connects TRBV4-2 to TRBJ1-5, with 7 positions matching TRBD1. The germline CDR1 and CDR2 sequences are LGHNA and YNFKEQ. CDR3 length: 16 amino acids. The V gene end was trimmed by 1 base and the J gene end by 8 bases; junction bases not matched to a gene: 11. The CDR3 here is CASSQGTGGETEPQHF. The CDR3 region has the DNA TGTGCCAGCAGCCAAGGGACAGGAGGGGAAACGGAGCCCCAGCATTTT.

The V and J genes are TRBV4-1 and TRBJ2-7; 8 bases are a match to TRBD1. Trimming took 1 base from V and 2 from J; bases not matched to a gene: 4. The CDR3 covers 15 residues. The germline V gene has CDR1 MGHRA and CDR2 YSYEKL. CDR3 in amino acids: CASSQVPGQAYEQYF. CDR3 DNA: TGCGCCAGCAGCCAAGTTCCGGGACAGGCCTACGAGCAGTACTTC.

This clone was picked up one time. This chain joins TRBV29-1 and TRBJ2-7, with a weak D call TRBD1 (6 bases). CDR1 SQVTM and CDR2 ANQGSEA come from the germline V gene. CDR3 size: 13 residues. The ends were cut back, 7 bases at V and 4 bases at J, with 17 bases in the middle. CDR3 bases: TGCAGCGCCAACCGGGGCCAGGGGTACGAGCAGTACTTC. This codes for CSANRGQGYEQYF.

CDR3 in DNA: TGTGCCAGCAGCTTAAGGCGGCCCAATGAAAAACTGTTTTTT. It encodes CASSLRRPNEKLFF. V gene TRBV7-4 combines with J gene TRBJ1-4, with D unresolved. V was shortened by 2 bases and J by 5 bases, with 9 bases between the two germline ends. This CDR3 comprises 14 residues. Germline-derived CDR1 and CDR2 are SGHVT and SQSDAQ.

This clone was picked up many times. The CDR3 loop reads CASSNGTGGYSSLNTEAFF. The CDR3 DNA reads TGTGCCAGCAGCAATGGGACAGGGGGTTATTCTTCTCTGAACACTGAAGCTTTCTTT. The V and J genes are TRBV6-4 and TRBJ1-1; 11 positions agree with TRBD1. This CDR3 has 19 amino acids. Losses at the gene ends were 6 bases for V and 0 bases for J; bases not matched to a gene: 15. The germline gives CDR1 MRHNA, CDR2 SNTAGT.

CDR3 sequence reads: CASTRDSYNEQFF. CDR3 in DNA: TGTGCCAGCACTAGGGACAGTTACAATGAGCAGTTCTTC. This chain connects TRBV2 to TRBJ2-1; 7 bases fit TRBD1. This CDR3 has 13 amino acids. Germline CDR1 is SNHLY and CDR2 is FYNNEI. The trim removed 7 bases at V and 4 bases at J, leaving 4 bases unmatched.

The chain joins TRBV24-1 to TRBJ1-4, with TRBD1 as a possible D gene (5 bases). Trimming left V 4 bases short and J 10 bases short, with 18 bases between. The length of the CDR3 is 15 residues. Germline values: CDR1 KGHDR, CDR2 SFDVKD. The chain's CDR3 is CATSEPRDSGGKLFF. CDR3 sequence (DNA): TGTGCCACCAGTGAGCCCAGGGACTCGGGGGGAAAACTGTTTTTT.

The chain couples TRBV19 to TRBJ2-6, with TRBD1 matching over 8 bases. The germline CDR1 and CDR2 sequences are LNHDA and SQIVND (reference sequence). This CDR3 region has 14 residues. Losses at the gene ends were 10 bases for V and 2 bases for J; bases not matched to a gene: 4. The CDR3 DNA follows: TGTGCCACCAACAGGGGGACTGGGGCCAACGTCCTGACTTTC. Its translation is CATNRGTGANVLTF.

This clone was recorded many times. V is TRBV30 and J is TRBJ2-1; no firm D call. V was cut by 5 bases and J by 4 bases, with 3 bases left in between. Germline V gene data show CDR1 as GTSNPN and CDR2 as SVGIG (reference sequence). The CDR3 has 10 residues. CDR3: CAWAYNEQFF. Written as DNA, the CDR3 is TGTGCCTGGGCTTACAATGAGCAGTTCTTC.

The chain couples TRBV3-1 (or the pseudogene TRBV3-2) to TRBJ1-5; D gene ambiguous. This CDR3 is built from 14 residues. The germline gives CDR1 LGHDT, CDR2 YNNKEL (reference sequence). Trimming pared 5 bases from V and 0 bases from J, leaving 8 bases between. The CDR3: CASSGRNSNQPQHF. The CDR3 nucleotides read TGTGCCAGCAGCGGGCGTAATAGCAATCAGCCCCAGCATTTT.

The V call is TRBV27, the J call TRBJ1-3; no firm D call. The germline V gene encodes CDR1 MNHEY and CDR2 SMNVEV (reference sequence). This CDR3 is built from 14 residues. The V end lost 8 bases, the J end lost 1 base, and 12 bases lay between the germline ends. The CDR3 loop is CASRPTWSGNTIYF. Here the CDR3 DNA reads TGTGCCAGCCGTCCTACGTGGTCTGGAAACACCATATATTTT.